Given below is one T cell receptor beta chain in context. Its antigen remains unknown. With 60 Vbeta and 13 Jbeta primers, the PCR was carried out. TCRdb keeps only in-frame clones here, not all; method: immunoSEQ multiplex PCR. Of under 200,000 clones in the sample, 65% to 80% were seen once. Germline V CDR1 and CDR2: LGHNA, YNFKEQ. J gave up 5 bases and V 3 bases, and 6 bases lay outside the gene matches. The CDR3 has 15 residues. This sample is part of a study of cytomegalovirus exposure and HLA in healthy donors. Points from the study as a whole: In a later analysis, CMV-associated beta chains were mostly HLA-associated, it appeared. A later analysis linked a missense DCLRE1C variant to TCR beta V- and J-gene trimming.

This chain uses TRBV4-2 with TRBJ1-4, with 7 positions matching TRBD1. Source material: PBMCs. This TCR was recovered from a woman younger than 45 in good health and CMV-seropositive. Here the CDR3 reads CASSQAGTENEKLFF. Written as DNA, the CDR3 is TGTGCCAGCAGCCAGGCCGGGACAGAGAATGAAAAACTGTTTTTT.